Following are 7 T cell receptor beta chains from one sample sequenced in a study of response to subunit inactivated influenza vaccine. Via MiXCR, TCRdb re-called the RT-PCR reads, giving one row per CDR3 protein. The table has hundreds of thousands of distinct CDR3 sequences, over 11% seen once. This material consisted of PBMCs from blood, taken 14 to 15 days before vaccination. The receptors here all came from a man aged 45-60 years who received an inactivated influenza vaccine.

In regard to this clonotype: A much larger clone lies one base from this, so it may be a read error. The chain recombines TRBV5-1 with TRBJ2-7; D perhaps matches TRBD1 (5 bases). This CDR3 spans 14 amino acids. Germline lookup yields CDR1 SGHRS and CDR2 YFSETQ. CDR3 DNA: TGCGCCCGCAGCTTGAACAGGCGCACCTACGAGCAGTACTTC. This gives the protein CARSLNRRTYEQYF.

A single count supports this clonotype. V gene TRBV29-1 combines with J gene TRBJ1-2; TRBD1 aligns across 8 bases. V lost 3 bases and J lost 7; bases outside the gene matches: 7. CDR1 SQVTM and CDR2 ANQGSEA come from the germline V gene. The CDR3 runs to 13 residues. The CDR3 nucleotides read TGCAGCGTTGACAACAGGGGGTCGGCTGGCTACACCTTC. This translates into CSVDNRGSAGYTF.

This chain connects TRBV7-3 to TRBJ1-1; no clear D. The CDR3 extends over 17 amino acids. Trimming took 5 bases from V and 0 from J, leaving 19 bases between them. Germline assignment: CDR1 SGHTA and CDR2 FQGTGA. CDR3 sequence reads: CASSVSGRRSMNTEAFF. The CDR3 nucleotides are TGTGCCAGCAGCGTAAGCGGGCGGCGCTCAATGAACACTGAAGCTTTCTTT.

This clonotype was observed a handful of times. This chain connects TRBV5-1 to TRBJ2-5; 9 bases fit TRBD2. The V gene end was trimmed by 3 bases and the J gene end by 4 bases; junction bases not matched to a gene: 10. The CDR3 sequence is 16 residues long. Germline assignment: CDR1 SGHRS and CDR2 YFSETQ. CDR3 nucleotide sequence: TGCGCCAGCAGCTCACTAGCGGGTGGTCTTCGAGAGACCCAGTACTTC. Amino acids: CASSSLAGGLRETQYF.

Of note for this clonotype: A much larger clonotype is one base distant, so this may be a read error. This chain's CDR3 is CTSRTSGRANNEQFF. The CDR3 nucleotides read TGCACCAGCAGAACTAGCGGGAGGGCCAACAATGAGCAGTTCTTC. This chain connects TRBV5-1 to TRBJ2-1, with 13 nucleotides matching TRBD2. The CDR3 is 15 residues long. Looked up from germline, CDR1 is SGHRS and CDR2 is YFSETQ.

The CDR3 nucleotides read TGTGCCTGGAGTTGGGGGCCCAACACAGATACGCAGTATTTT. Encoded protein: CAWSWGPNTDTQYF. The chain carries TRBV30 and TRBJ2-3; possible D gene TRBD1, 6 bases. V gave up 2 bases and J gave up 2 bases, with 11 bases separating them. Germline V gene lookup returns CDR1 GTSNPN and CDR2 SVGIG (reference sequence). The CDR3 totals 14 residues. Full variable domain (remainder filled in from reference TRBV30 and TRBJ2-3): SQTIHQWPATLVQPVGSPLSLECTVEGTSNPNLYWYRQAAGRGLQLLFYSVGIGQISSEVPQNLSASRPQDRQFILSSKKLLLSDSGFYLCAWSWGPNTDTQYFGPGTRLTVL.

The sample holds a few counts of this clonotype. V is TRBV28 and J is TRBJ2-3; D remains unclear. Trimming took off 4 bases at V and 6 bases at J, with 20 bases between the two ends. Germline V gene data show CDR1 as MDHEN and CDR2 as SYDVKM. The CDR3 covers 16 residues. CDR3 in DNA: TGTGCCAGCAGTTCCCTCGACCTCTACAAAGGGGATACGCAGTATTTT. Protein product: CASSSLDLYKGDTQYF. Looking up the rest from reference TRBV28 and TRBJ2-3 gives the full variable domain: DVKVTQSSRYLVKRTGEKVFLECVQDMDHENMFWYRQDPGLGLRLIYFSYDVKMKEKGDIPEGYSVSREKKERFSLILESASTNQTSMYLCASSSLDLYKGDTQYFGPGTRLTVL.